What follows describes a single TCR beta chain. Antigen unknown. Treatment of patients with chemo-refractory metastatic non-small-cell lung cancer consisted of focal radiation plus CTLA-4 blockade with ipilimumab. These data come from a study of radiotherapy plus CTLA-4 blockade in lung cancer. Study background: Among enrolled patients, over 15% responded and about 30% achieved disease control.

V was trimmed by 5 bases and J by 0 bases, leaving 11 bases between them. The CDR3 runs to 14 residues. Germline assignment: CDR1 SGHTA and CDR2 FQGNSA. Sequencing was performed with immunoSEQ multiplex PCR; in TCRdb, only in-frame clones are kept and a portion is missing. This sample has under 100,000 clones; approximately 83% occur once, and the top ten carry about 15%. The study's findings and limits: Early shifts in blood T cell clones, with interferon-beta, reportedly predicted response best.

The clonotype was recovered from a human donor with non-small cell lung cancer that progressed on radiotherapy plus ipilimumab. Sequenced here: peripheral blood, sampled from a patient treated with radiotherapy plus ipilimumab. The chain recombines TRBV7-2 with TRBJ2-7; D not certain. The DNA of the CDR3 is TGTGCCAGCAGCCCATCGACGGCCTCCTACGAGCAGTACTTC. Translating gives CASSPSTASYEQYF.